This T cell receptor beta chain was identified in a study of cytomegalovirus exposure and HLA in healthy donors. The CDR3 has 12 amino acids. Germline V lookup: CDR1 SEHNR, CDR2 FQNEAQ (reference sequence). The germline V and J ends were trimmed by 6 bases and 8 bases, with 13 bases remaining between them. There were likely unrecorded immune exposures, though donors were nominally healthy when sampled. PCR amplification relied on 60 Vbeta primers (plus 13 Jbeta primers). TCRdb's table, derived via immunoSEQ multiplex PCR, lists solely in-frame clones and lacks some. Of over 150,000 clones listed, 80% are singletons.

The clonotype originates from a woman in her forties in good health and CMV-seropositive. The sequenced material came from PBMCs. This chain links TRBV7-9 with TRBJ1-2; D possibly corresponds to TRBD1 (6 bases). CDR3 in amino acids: CASRANREGYTF. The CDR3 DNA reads TGTGCCAGCAGGGCAAACAGGGAAGGCTACACCTTC.